The 29 T cell receptor beta chains below come from one sample, sequenced in a study of T-cell reconstitution after alpha-beta-depleted transplantation in children. It was with unique molecular identifiers that the TCRbeta library was prepared. Each CDR3 protein gets one entry after TCRdb re-called the PCR reads with MiXCR. This sample yields about 540,000 distinct CDR3 sequences, of which 15% to 20% are seen a single time; less than 4% belongs to the top ten. Sequencing was performed on PBMCs from the stem cell graft donor, taken from the stem cell graft. The receptor source for this set is a human donor who donated a stem cell graft to a child with acute lymphoblastic leukemia.

This rearrangement joins TRBV4-2 to TRBJ2-7; D is unclear. Germline V gives CDR1 LGHNA, CDR2 YNFKEQ. With 0 bases removed from V and 3 bases from J, the gap between germline ends came to 15 bases. The CDR3 has 16 residues. The CDR3 DNA reads as TGTGCCAGCAGCCAAGAGAAACAGCTCTTTTACTACGAGCAGTACTTC. Translation gives CASSQEKQLFYYEQYF.

This clonotype was detected only a few times. V usage is TRBV5-4 and J usage is TRBJ2-3; D remains unclear. The CDR3 is 13 amino acids. Germline CDR1 and CDR2: SGHNT and YYREEE (reference sequence). Deletions cut 10 bases from V and 4 bases from J, with 16 bases between. This CDR3 is CASQNGWADTQYF. The CDR3 coding sequence is TGTGCCTCTCAGAACGGGTGGGCAGATACGCAGTATTTT.

This clonotype has more than one count but fewer than ten. The chain recombines TRBV6-5 with TRBJ2-7, with 10 bases fitting TRBD1. Germline V lookup: CDR1 MNHEY, CDR2 SVGAGI. V was pared by 2 bases and J by 7 bases, with 8 bases of the junction left unmatched. The CDR3 spans 15 residues. Here the CDR3 reads CASSYRGQGVKEQYF. The DNA of the CDR3 is TGTGCCAGCAGTTACCGCGGACAGGGGGTAAAAGAGCAGTACTTC.

This chain joins TRBV6-1 and TRBJ1-5, with no clear D. Looked up from germline, CDR1 is MNHNS and CDR2 is SASEGT. The CDR3 runs to 15 residues. V was cut by 6 bases and J by 3 bases, with 15 bases left in between. CDR3 bases: TGTGCCAGCAGAGGGTCGGGAGTTGTCAATCAGCCCCAGCATTTT. Its protein is CASRGSGVVNQPQHF.

This clonotype occurred a few times. The chain recombines TRBV5-1 with TRBJ1-1; possibly TRBD1 for D (5 bases). V dropped 1 base and J dropped 0 bases, with 13 bases sitting between them. CDR1 and CDR2 from the germline V gene are SGHRS and YFSETQ. CDR3 size: 16 residues. This CDR3 is CASSLQRTGLNTEAFF. The CDR3 DNA reads as TGCGCCAGCAGCTTGCAAAGAACAGGTTTGAACACTGAAGCTTTCTTT.

This chain joins TRBV18 and TRBJ2-3; 8 positions agree with TRBD2. V lost 2 bases, J lost 5 bases, and 21 bases stayed unmatched. This CDR3 is built from 20 residues. The germline V gene encodes CDR1 KGHSH and CDR2 LQKENI. CDR3 bases: TGTGCCAGCTCACCAAGGAGACTAGCGCAACGATCTGGGGGTGAAGATACGCAGTATTTT. Translating it yields CASSPRRLAQRSGGEDTQYF.

V usage is TRBV20-1 and J usage is TRBJ1-1; the D gene is possibly TRBD1 (5 bases). The CDR3 consists of 13 residues. Germline V CDR1 and CDR2: DFQATT, SNEGSKA (reference sequence). V lost 6 bases and J lost 7, with 18 bases in between. The CDR3 nucleotides are TGCAGTGCAGCGGGGCGGGGAAAGGGTGAAGCTTTCTTT. Encoded protein: CSAAGRGKGEAFF.

The chain links TRBV12-3 or TRBV12-4 to TRBJ2-5; D possibly matches TRBD1 or TRBD2 (6 bases each). V lost 6 bases and J lost 5, with 16 bases in between. This CDR3 contains 14 residues. CDR3 bases: TGTGCCAGCAGACACGGTGGGGGGCGGGAGACCCAGTACTTC. Amino acid sequence: CASRHGGGRETQYF.

This clonotype turned up a few times. The chain uses TRBV5-5 and TRBJ2-7; 7 bases align to TRBD2. CDR1 is SGHKS and CDR2 is YYEKEE in the germline V gene (reference sequence). V was clipped by 3 bases and J by 4 bases; unmatched bases: 10. This CDR3 spans 15 amino acids. The CDR3 loop is CASSWATSWGYEQYF. CDR3 nucleotides: TGTGCCAGCAGCTGGGCGACTAGCTGGGGGTACGAGCAGTACTTC.

This clonotype was observed a handful of times. Its ends do not fully match the called genes, so a read error is possible. The V and J genes are TRBV29-1 and TRBJ2-7, with D possibly being TRBD1 (6 bases). This CDR3 comprises 12 residues. The germline V gene encodes CDR1 SQVTM and CDR2 ANQGSEA. The CDR3 spells CSVEVGANEQYF. For the CDR3, the DNA is TGCAGCGTCGAAGTGGGGGCCAACGAGCAGTACTTC.

In this sample, this clonotype turned up a few times. This rearrangement joins TRBV5-1 to TRBJ1-1; D gene unclear. The V and J ends lost 2 bases and 3 bases respectively, with 11 bases between them. This CDR3 comprises 14 residues. Looked up from germline, CDR1 is SGHRS and CDR2 is YFSETQ. The CDR3 protein is CASSFSSLDTEAFF. CDR3 DNA: TGCGCCAGCAGCTTTAGTTCGCTGGACACTGAAGCTTTCTTT.

V usage is TRBV7-8 and J usage is TRBJ2-5; a possible D gene is TRBD1 (6 bases). Deletions cut 2 bases from V and 2 bases from J, with 9 bases between. This CDR3 comprises 14 residues. The V gene's germline CDR1 is SGHVS and CDR2 FQNEAQ. CDR3 DNA sequence: TGTGCCAGCAGCTTATTCACAGGGCAAGAGACCCAGTACTTC. Translation gives CASSLFTGQETQYF.

The chain recombines TRBV12-3 or TRBV12-4 with TRBJ2-3; D not resolved. CDR3 size: 15 residues. V was clipped by 1 base and J by 2 bases, with 10 bases between them. The DNA of the CDR3 is TGTGCCAGCAGTTTAGGGAACAGAGCCACAGATACGCAGTATTTT. This gives the protein CASSLGNRATDTQYF.

A few counts support this clonotype. The rearrangement joins TRBV14 to TRBJ2-7; D might be TRBD1 or TRBD2, each matching 5 bases. CDR3 length equals 14 residues. V lost 3 bases to trimming and J lost 6 bases, with 15 bases between them. The germline CDR1 and CDR2 sequences are SGHDN and FVKESK. CDR3 sequence (DNA): TGTGCCAGCAGCCAGGGTATACTAGGGGCCGAGCAGTACTTC. Protein product: CASSQGILGAEQYF.

This rearrangement joins TRBV9 to TRBJ2-7, with D possibly being TRBD1 or TRBD2 (5 bases each). CDR3 length: 14 amino acids. Germline lookup yields CDR1 SGDLS and CDR2 YYNGEE. Trimming shortened V by 4 bases and J by 4 bases, and 15 bases separated the two germline ends. DNA of the CDR3: TGTGCCAGCAGCCCATCCCCAGAGGGGTACGAGCAGTACTTC. This encodes CASSPSPEGYEQYF.

This clonotype was picked up a small number of times. The chain employs TRBV6-5 and TRBJ2-3; maybe TRBD1 (6 bases). This CDR3 has 16 amino acids. Germline assignment: CDR1 MNHEY and CDR2 SVGAGI. V was shortened by 2 bases and J by 0 bases, with 12 bases between the two germline ends. The CDR3 DNA is TGTGCCAGCAGTTACGGGGGCTGGGATAGCACAGATACGCAGTATTTT. It translates to CASSYGGWDSTDTQYF.

CDR3 sequence (DNA): TGTGCCAGCAGCTTGGACAGCTTTTTCAATGAGCAGTTCTTC. This sequence encodes CASSLDSFFNEQFF. This rearrangement joins TRBV5-6 to TRBJ2-1; unclear D gene. Germline V gene lookup returns CDR1 SGHDT and CDR2 YYEEEE. The CDR3 runs to 14 residues. V gave up 0 bases and J gave up 6 bases, with 10 bases separating them.

This clonotype was detected only a few times. V and J are TRBV5-1 and TRBJ2-7; 9 bases fit TRBD2. The CDR3 totals 14 residues. V shed 0 bases and J 6 bases; nucleotides not matched to a gene: 4. The germline gives CDR1 SGHRS, CDR2 YFSETQ. CDR3 loop: CASSLDAREGEQYF. In DNA form, the CDR3 reads TGCGCCAGCAGCTTGGATGCGCGGGAGGGCGAGCAGTACTTC.

In its sample, this clonotype was seen a few times. The chain employs TRBV7-9 and TRBJ2-1; 13 positions match TRBD2. Losses at the gene ends were 5 bases for V and 8 bases for J; bases not matched to a gene: 9. This CDR3 contains 16 residues. Germline CDR1 and CDR2: SEHNR and FQNEAQ (reference sequence). The CDR3: CASSPGGGLAGYEQFF. Written as DNA, the CDR3 is TGTGCCAGCAGCCCAGGGGGGGGACTAGCGGGATATGAGCAGTTCTTC.

There are a few counts of this clonotype. The J gene is TRBJ2-7, the V gene TRBV5-5, with TRBD1 identical over 7 bases. This CDR3 spans 14 amino acids. Looked up from germline, CDR1 is SGHKS and CDR2 is YYEKEE (reference sequence). V shed 3 bases and J 3 bases; nucleotides not matched to a gene: 6. The CDR3 region has the DNA TGTGCCAGCAGCTCGATGGACAGGCACTACGAGCAGTACTTC. The encoded protein is CASSSMDRHYEQYF.

The chain couples TRBV28 to TRBJ2-7; TRBD2 aligns across 7 bases. Trimming cost V 1 base and J 6 bases; bases outside gene matches: 30. Germline V CDR1 and CDR2: MDHEN, SYDVKM. The CDR3 runs 22 residues. The DNA for the CDR3 is TGTGCCAGCAGTTTATTTAATACTTGGGTTGAGGGAACACTAGCGATGACTCTCGAGCAGTACTTC. Protein sequence: CASSLFNTWVEGTLAMTLEQYF.

This clonotype turned up a few times. The rearrangement joins TRBV29-1 to TRBJ2-1, with D perhaps matching TRBD1 or TRBD2 (9 bases each). Trimming left V 2 bases short and J 9 bases short, with 32 bases between. The CDR3 sequence is 19 residues long. The germline gives CDR1 SQVTM, CDR2 ANQGSEA. The CDR3 spells CSVELGTGMVAGEAGEQFF. The CDR3 bases are TGCAGCGTTGAACTCGGGACAGGGATGGTAGCGGGAGAAGCGGGTGAGCAGTTCTTC.

V usage is TRBV4-1 and J usage is TRBJ2-7; possibly TRBD2 for D (6 bases). The CDR3 totals 14 residues. Trimming stripped 3 bases from V and 3 bases from J, with 12 bases between. Per germline, CDR1 MGHRA and CDR2 YSYEKL. The CDR3 sequence is CASSQGPGDYEQYF. Here the CDR3 DNA reads TGCGCCAGCAGCCAGGGACCGGGAGACTACGAGCAGTACTTC.

V usage is TRBV12-3 or TRBV12-4 and J usage is TRBJ1-1; a weak D match, TRBD1 (6 bases). The ends were cut back, 5 bases at V and 7 bases at J, with 11 bases in the middle. The CDR3 spans 12 residues. The CDR3 coding sequence is TGTGCCAGCAGTCCCAGGGGCCGTGAAGCTTTCTTT. Translation: CASSPRGREAFF.

This chain links TRBV29-1 with TRBJ1-2; D is undetermined. CDR1 SQVTM and CDR2 ANQGSEA come from the germline V gene. This CDR3 spans 13 amino acids. V lost 5 bases and J 0 bases, leaving 10 bases between the germline ends. This CDR3 is CSVYYGTNYGYTF. The CDR3 DNA reads as TGCAGCGTTTATTACGGAACTAACTATGGCTACACCTTC. Full variable domain (outside the CDR3, taken from reference TRBV29-1 and TRBJ1-2): SAVISQKPSRDICQRGTSLTIQCQVDSQVTMMFWYRQQPGQSLTLIATANQGSEATYESGFVIDKFPISRPNLTFSTLTVSNMSPEDSSIYLCSVYYGTNYGYTFGSGTRLTVV.

V usage is TRBV10-2 and J usage is TRBJ1-6; no clear D. This CDR3 spans 15 amino acids. The V gene's germline CDR1 is WSHSY and CDR2 SAAADI. V lost 0 bases to trimming and J lost 2 bases, with 5 bases between them. The CDR3 nucleotides read TGCGCCAGCAGTGAGTCAGGGCCCTATAATTCACCCCTCCACTTT. Its protein is CASSESGPYNSPLHF.

The chain couples TRBV9 to TRBJ1-6; D possibly corresponds to TRBD1 (5 bases). Germline loops: CDR1 SGDLS, CDR2 YYNGEE. The germline V and J ends were trimmed by 1 base and 6 bases, with 11 bases remaining between them. The CDR3 length is 15 residues. The CDR3 DNA sequence: TGTGCCAGCAGCGTACCGGGACGGATTAATTCACCCCTCCACTTT. Translation: CASSVPGRINSPLHF.

This chain joins TRBV3-1 and TRBJ2-1; TRBD2 matches at 8 bases. This CDR3 has 17 residues. CDR1 and CDR2 (germline): LGHDT, YNNKEL (reference sequence). The V and J ends lost 0 bases and 8 bases, in that order; junction bases with no gene match: 12. CDR3 residues: CASSQEFIGGAPHEQFF. DNA of the CDR3: TGTGCCAGCAGCCAAGAATTTATCGGGGGGGCCCCCCATGAGCAGTTCTTC.

This chain joins TRBV5-1 and TRBJ2-1; D possibly corresponds to TRBD2 (6 bases). Germline V gives CDR1 SGHRS, CDR2 YFSETQ. The CDR3 contains 14 residues. Trimming pared 4 bases from V and 4 bases from J, leaving 12 bases between. CDR3 region: CASSKSSVYNEQFF. The CDR3 DNA reads as TGCGCCAGCAGCAAGTCTAGCGTTTACAATGAGCAGTTCTTC.